This TCR beta chain originates from a study of Tregs in tolerant kidney transplant recipients. Study observations and caveats: The most relevant donor-specific Treg TCRbeta repertoire apparently came from expansion with activated donor B cells. This study did not directly address biological reproducibility. Validation in larger populations is needed because few patients were studied.

Unstimulated Tregs (CD4+CD25+CD127-) and CD4+CD25- non-Tregs were sorted from PBMCs. The data were produced by immunoSEQ multiplex PCR, yet TCRdb's version contains in-frame clones alone and is incomplete. The repertoire holds under 100,000 clones, with roughly 92% as singletons. To note about this clone: Its antigen is still unknown.

With 0 bases removed from V and 2 bases from J, the gap between germline ends came to 12 bases. CDR3 length: 16 residues. Germline V CDR1 and CDR2: SGHDT, YYEEEE. The V call is TRBV5-6, the J call TRBJ1-5, with a weak D call TRBD1 (6 bases). The TCR originated in a human donor in good health. Sequenced: CD8+ T cells from blood. CDR3 bases: TGTGCCAGCAGCTTGGGTGGGGGCTGGGGCAATCAGCCCCAGCATTTT. It yields the protein CASSLGGGWGNQPQHF.